What follows are 2 T cell receptor beta chains derived from one specimen sequenced in a study of blood T cell repertoires in COVID-19 (dated by TCRdb to about 2020). Preparation of the library involved the immunoSEQ multiplex PCR assay. TCRdb's version of the immuneACCESS table is confined to in-frame rearrangements and falls short of the full clone set. An unresolved V gene accounts for under half of the shortfall where checked; the remainder is of unknown origin. The sample yields 250,000 or so clones; approximately 81% were counted once. The ten largest clones add up to around 4% of the sample. Sequenced input: peripheral blood. Every receptor here comes from a man aged 55 to 70 with acute or convalescent COVID-19.

V and J are TRBV7-3 and TRBJ2-7; 14 nucleotides align to TRBD2. This CDR3 comprises 14 residues. V lost 5 bases, J lost 7 bases, and 4 bases stayed unmatched. Germline assignment: CDR1 SGHTA and CDR2 FQGTGA. CDR3 nucleotides: TGTGCCAGCAGCCAAGGACTAGCGGGAGGTGAGCAGTACTTC. Its protein is CASSQGLAGGEQYF.

V is TRBV30 and J is TRBJ1-1; TRBD1 aligns across 8 bases. Losses at the gene ends were 0 bases for V and 2 bases for J; bases not matched to a gene: 8. This CDR3 contains 16 residues. Germline CDR1 reads GTSNPN; CDR2 reads SVGIG (reference sequence). The CDR3 sequence: CAWSVQDRDGNTEAFF. The CDR3 DNA follows: TGTGCCTGGAGTGTACAGGACAGGGATGGAAACACTGAAGCTTTCTTT.